Shown below are 24 T cell receptor beta chains from a single sample sequenced in a study of T cell clones after liver transplantation. Libraries were prepared by immunoSEQ multiplex PCR; TCRdb keeps only in-frame clonotypes and omits some of them. The table has 85,000 to 130,000 clones, 80% to 85% seen once. Source: CD4+ T cells from blood, taken before liver transplant. These receptors originate from a human donor who received a liver transplant.

The chain links TRBV29-1 to TRBJ2-5, with 10 nucleotides matching TRBD1. From germline, CDR1 is SQVTM and CDR2 ANQGSEA. This CDR3 has 15 amino acids. The V and J ends lost 4 bases and 5 bases, in that order; junction bases with no gene match: 10. The CDR3 protein is CSVAMTGGLGETQYF. Here the CDR3 DNA reads TGCAGCGTTGCAATGACAGGGGGCTTGGGGGAGACCCAGTACTTC.

The sample holds a few counts of this clone. CDR3 DNA: TGTGCCAGCAGCTTGACAGGGCCTAATGAAAAACTGTTTTTT. Encoded protein: CASSLTGPNEKLFF. The chain recombines TRBV7-8 with TRBJ1-4; TRBD1 aligns across 7 bases. Trimming cost V 3 bases and J 3 bases; bases outside gene matches: 1. This CDR3 is built from 14 residues. The germline V gene encodes CDR1 SGHVS and CDR2 FQNEAQ.

This clone was observed a single time. The chain has TRBV5-1 and TRBJ2-1; TRBD2 matches 12 bases. CDR1 and CDR2 from the germline V gene are SGHRS and YFSETQ. The V and J ends lost 4 bases and 9 bases, in that order; junction bases with no gene match: 8. This CDR3 region has 15 residues. As DNA, the CDR3 is TGCGCCAGCAGCCTCCGACTAGCGGGAGTCGGTGAGCAGTTCTTC. It translates to CASSLRLAGVGEQFF.

The rearrangement uses TRBV7-2 and TRBJ2-6; D unclear. The germline gives CDR1 SGHTA, CDR2 FQGNSA. This CDR3 has 14 amino acids. Trimming took off 4 bases at V and 4 bases at J, with 8 bases between the two ends. CDR3 in DNA: TGTGCCAGCAGCTCCTCCGGGGGGGCCAACGTCCTGACTTTC. This sequence encodes CASSSSGGANVLTF.

V usage is TRBV6-1 and J usage is TRBJ1-6; the D is unclear. V was clipped by 7 bases and J by 9 bases, with 16 bases between them. CDR1 and CDR2 (germline): MNHNS, SASEGT. The CDR3 runs to 14 residues. CDR3 residues: CASNPTGPSSPLHF. The CDR3 DNA reads as TGTGCCAGCAATCCCACCGGGCCTTCTTCACCCCTCCACTTT.

This clone was seen only once. The chain links TRBV25-1 to TRBJ2-2; D unresolved. The CDR3 sequence is 12 residues long. Trimming took 2 bases from V and 6 from J, leaving 4 bases between them. The germline gives CDR1 MGHDK, CDR2 SYGVNS. The CDR3 sequence is CASSEVPGELFF. CDR3 DNA sequence: TGTGCCAGCAGTGAAGTCCCCGGGGAGCTGTTTTTT.

On this clone: Germline is not matched at one junction end, which may reflect a read error. The chain recombines TRBV18 with TRBJ2-1; 7 nucleotides match TRBD1. The CDR3 is made up of 12 amino acids. Germline CDR1 reads KGHSH; CDR2 reads LQKENI. The CDR3 DNA sequence: TGTGCCAGCTCACCCGACGGGACAGTCAAGATCTTC. Translation: CASSPDGTVKIF.

The chain couples TRBV6-5 to TRBJ1-2; D perhaps matches TRBD1 (5 bases). The germline V gene encodes CDR1 MNHEY and CDR2 SVGAGI. The germline V and J ends were trimmed by 2 bases and 8 bases, with 15 bases remaining between them. There are 14 residues in the CDR3. The CDR3: CASSYDSGKDGYTF. The CDR3 nucleotides read TGTGCCAGCAGTTACGACAGCGGGAAGGACGGCTACACCTTC.

This rearrangement joins TRBV9 to TRBJ2-3; D tentatively fits TRBD1 or TRBD2 (7 bases each). The V gene lost 5 bases and the J gene lost 5 bases, with 18 bases spanning the gap. The germline V gene has CDR1 SGDLS and CDR2 YYNGEE. The CDR3 is 15 amino acids. DNA of the CDR3: TGTGCCAGCAGTGAGGGGGGGACAGCCGGAGATACGCAGTATTTT. It is translated as CASSEGGTAGDTQYF.

This clone showed up just once. A read error may account for a junction end that differs from germline. V is TRBV7-6 and J is TRBJ2-5; D is ambiguous. Germline lookup yields CDR1 SGHVS and CDR2 FNYEAQ. This CDR3 contains 15 residues. The CDR3: CASSKSGPGPESQYF. In nucleotides, the CDR3 is TGTGCCAGCAGCAAGTCCGGACCGGGCCCCGAGAGCCAGTACTTC. The whole variable domain, filled in from reference TRBV7-6 and TRBJ2-5, reads GAGVSQSPRYKVTKRGQDVALRCDPISGHVSLYWYRQALGQGPEFLTYFNYEAQQDKSGLPNDRFSAERPEGSISTLTIQRTEQRDSAMYRCASSKSGPGPESQYFGPGTRLLVL.

The CDR3 sequence: CASSPGGVNTEAFF. DNA of the CDR3: TGTGCCAGCAGCCCCGGCGGGGTTAACACTGAAGCTTTCTTT. V gene TRBV5-4 combines with J gene TRBJ1-1; D is unresolved. Germline V gene data show CDR1 as SGHNT and CDR2 as YYREEE (reference sequence). The CDR3 length is 14 residues. Trimming removed 4 bases from V and 2 bases from J, with 12 bases in between.

The chain has TRBV6-6 and TRBJ1-2; 7 nucleotides align to TRBD1. V was clipped by 6 bases and J by 1 base; unmatched bases: 5. CDR1 and CDR2 from the germline V gene are MNHNY and SVGAGI (reference sequence). The CDR3 runs to 14 residues. The CDR3 nucleotides read TGTGCCAGCAGGGAGACAGGGCTTAACTATGGCTACACCTTC. This sequence encodes CASRETGLNYGYTF.

The chain couples TRBV30 to TRBJ2-5, with D perhaps TRBD2 (5 bases). Germline loops: CDR1 GTSNPN, CDR2 SVGIG (reference sequence). The V and J ends lost 6 bases and 4 bases respectively, with 12 bases between them. This CDR3 is built from 12 residues. This CDR3 is CACSVAGETQYF. The CDR3 DNA follows: TGTGCCTGCTCCGTTGCGGGAGAGACCCAGTACTTC.

The chain is built from TRBV7-3 and TRBJ1-2; no clear D gene. Germline V gives CDR1 SGHTA, CDR2 FQGTGA. The CDR3 sequence is 12 residues long. V was shortened by 3 bases and J by 10 bases, with 12 bases between the two germline ends. The CDR3 DNA reads as TGTGCCAGCAGCTTCGATAACAGCCACTACACCTTC. Translation: CASSFDNSHYTF.

The rearrangement links TRBV2 to TRBJ2-1; 7 bases fit TRBD1. CDR3 length: 13 amino acids. V shed 8 bases, J shed 14 bases, and the junction held 15 bases outside the gene matches. Germline values: CDR1 SNHLY, CDR2 FYNNEI. The CDR3 DNA is TGTGCCAGCGCCAAAGAAAGGGGGCAAGAGAAGTTCTTC. Encoded protein: CASAKERGQEKFF.

This clone has just one count. This chain uses TRBV7-3 with TRBJ2-2; 7 bases align to TRBD1. The V segment lost 5 bases and the J segment 0 bases; nucleotides outside the gene matches: 3. This CDR3 region has 15 residues. Germline V CDR1 and CDR2: SGHTA, FQGTGA. In nucleotides, the CDR3 is TGTGCCAGCAGCCCTGGGACAGCGAACACCGGGGAGCTGTTTTTT. Translation gives CASSPGTANTGELFF.

The chain combines TRBV18 with TRBJ2-7; D perhaps matches TRBD1 (6 bases). Trimming took 3 bases from V and 3 from J, leaving 12 bases between them. The CDR3 runs 14 residues. Germline V gene sequence: CDR1 KGHSH, CDR2 LQKENI. The CDR3 sequence is CASSPQGQNYEQYF. In nucleotides, the CDR3 is TGTGCCAGCTCACCCCAAGGACAGAACTACGAGCAGTACTTC.

J is TRBJ1-1 and V is TRBV11-1, with 7 bases lining up with TRBD1. Per germline, CDR1 SGHAT and CDR2 FQDESV (reference sequence). The trim removed 5 bases at V and 0 bases at J, leaving 3 bases unmatched. This CDR3 comprises 14 residues. The CDR3 DNA is TGTGCCAGCAGCCGGGGACAGTTGAACACTGAAGCTTTCTTT. Translating gives CASSRGQLNTEAFF.

The chain employs TRBV7-8 and TRBJ1-4; D call uncertain. Trimming cost V 3 bases and J 5 bases, with 10 bases left between them. The germline CDR1 and CDR2 sequences are SGHVS and FQNEAQ. The CDR3 has 14 residues. The CDR3 spells CASSFSLRNEKLFF. In DNA, the CDR3 is TGTGCCAGCAGCTTTTCTCTACGGAATGAAAAACTGTTTTTT.

The chain recombines TRBV6-1 with TRBJ1-2, with D maybe TRBD1 (5 bases). Per germline, CDR1 MNHNS and CDR2 SASEGT. With 2 bases removed from V and 4 bases from J, the gap between germline ends came to 20 bases. The CDR3 totals 17 residues. The CDR3 region is CASSERRGQIPGYGYTF. The CDR3 DNA is TGTGCCAGCAGTGAAAGGAGGGGCCAGATTCCCGGCTATGGCTACACCTTC.

The V gene is TRBV6-4, the J gene TRBJ2-1; no clear D. V lost 0 bases to trimming and J lost 0 bases, with 6 bases between them. CDR1 is MRHNA and CDR2 is SNTAGT in the germline V gene. This CDR3 contains 15 residues. The CDR3 region is CASSDSPGSYNEQFF. CDR3 coding DNA: TGTGCCAGCAGTGACTCTCCGGGCTCCTACAATGAGCAGTTCTTC.

V and J are TRBV5-1 and TRBJ2-7, with D maybe TRBD1 (6 bases). CDR3 length: 15 amino acids. With 2 bases removed from V and 3 bases from J, the gap between germline ends came to 15 bases. CDR1 and CDR2 from the germline V gene are SGHRS and YFSETQ. The CDR3, as DNA: TGCGCCAGCAGCTTTAAGGGGGAAGCCTTCTACGAGCAGTACTTC. This gives the protein CASSFKGEAFYEQYF.

The chain couples TRBV5-1 to TRBJ2-2; perhaps TRBD2 as D (6 bases). Deletions cut 0 bases from V and 3 bases from J, with 9 bases between. The CDR3 has 15 amino acids. Germline values: CDR1 SGHRS, CDR2 YFSETQ. The CDR3 is CASSLAGAHTGELFF. The CDR3 region has the DNA TGCGCCAGCAGCTTGGCGGGAGCGCACACCGGGGAGCTGTTTTTT.

The genes are TRBV6-5 and TRBJ1-1; TRBD1 matches 8 bases. This CDR3 contains 15 residues. The V gene end was trimmed by 6 bases and the J gene end by 4 bases; junction bases not matched to a gene: 10. Germline CDR1 and CDR2: MNHEY and SVGAGI. The CDR3: CASSLNDRGGTEAFF. DNA for the CDR3: TGTGCCAGCAGCCTGAACGACAGGGGTGGCACTGAAGCTTTCTTT.